This is a list of T cell receptor beta chains from one sample in a study of cytomegalovirus exposure and HLA in healthy donors. Repertoires were generated with immunoSEQ multiplex PCR, while TCRdb's copy carries only in-frame clones and drops some. The data contain about 140,000 clones, 60% to 85% of them singletons. Material for sequencing was PBMCs. These receptors were obtained from a male donor in good health and CMV-seropositive. Both conserved end residues are trimmed from each CDR3. The size of a clone is reported for some rows only, either as once, few or many, or as a class for expanded clones.

j_call v_call clone_size cdr3_aa
TRBJ1-2 TRBV4-1 NA ASSQPGTGEGYT
TRBJ2-1 TRBV29-1 NA SVGLAGDPYNEQF
TRBJ1-2 TRBV6-1 NA ASSWTKRGFGYT
TRBJ2-7 TRBV20-1 NA SAGQGIY
TRBJ2-3 TRBV9 NA ASSVDLAPSRTTDTQY
TRBJ1-2 TRBV18 NA ASSPREGEGDYGYT
TRBJ2-2 TRBV19 NA ASSILGLVGAGELF
TRBJ2-1 TRBV5-8 NA ASSLGDRAYNEQF
TRBJ2-7 TRBV5-4 NA ASSLGGTGVEQY
TRBJ1-2 TRBV2 NA ASSKQGASYGYT
TRBJ2-2 TRBV7-8 NA ASSRTTPGLAGGPNTGELF
TRBJ2-7 TRBV7-8 NA ASSYLYEQY
TRBJ1-2 TRBV6-5 once ASSYDGGYT
TRBJ2-7 TRBV5-1 NA ASSLDLVAYEQY
TRBJ2-5 TRBV6-4 NA ASSDSHGPGETQY
TRBJ2-1 TRBV28 NA ASSLGLAGGFAEQF
TRBJ2-1 TRBV5-6 NA ASSLAASGGPYNEQF
TRBJ1-1 TRBV6-1 NA ASRGTATMNTEAF
TRBJ2-5 TRBV5-6 NA ASSSRGVASELEETQY
TRBJ2-3 TRBV9 NA ASNLAGESADTQY
TRBJ1-4 TRBV14 NA ASPRAEVF
TRBJ2-2 TRBV28 NA AIATGANTGELF
TRBJ2-5 TRBV25-1 NA ASSGILAGVGETQY
TRBJ2-7 TRBV6-1 NA ASSLRSDYEQY
TRBJ2-7 TRBV29-1 NA SVGERQGRFEQY
TRBJ1-5 TRBV30 NA AWSRGEDQPQH
TRBJ2-7 TRBV12-5 NA ASGLRRGTKAQYEQY
TRBJ1-1 TRBV6-5 NA ASSTRDKEAF
TRBJ2-3 TRBV29-1 NA SVAVDSGRADTQY
TRBJ1-5 TRBV28 NA ASSSPGSLRGQPQH
TRBJ1-5 TRBV5-4 NA ASSLESGQPQH
TRBJ2-1 TRBV5-1 NA ASSLVSGVYNEQF
TRBJ1-2 TRBV4-3 NA ASSQAEGRYGYT
TRBJ2-5 TRBV5-4 NA ASSLTSGSQETQY
TRBJ2-6 TRBV19 NA ASSIGGRGTNVLT
TRBJ1-6 TRBV2 NA ASSESPRSNSPLH
TRBJ2-3 TRBV28 NA ASSFRAFSTDTQY
TRBJ1-1 TRBV5-6 NA ASSLGRTEAF
TRBJ2-3 TRBV6-1 NA ASSEGAGGTDTQY
TRBJ1-4 TRBV18 once ASSLRDSNEKLF
TRBJ1-2 TRBV20-1 NA SATTGYGYT
TRBJ2-3 TRBV7-6 NA ASSPSESTDTQY
TRBJ2-3 TRBV2 NA ASRSGGGPTNTDTQY
TRBJ1-2 TRBV6-5 NA ASSPGQNYGYT
TRBJ2-2 TRBV9 NA ASSASDRLIGELF
TRBJ1-4 TRBV6-6 NA ASSREDEKLF
TRBJ2-7 TRBV9 NA ASSVGDGGQGLYEQY
TRBJ2-7 TRBV2 NA ANTQGSSYEQY
TRBJ2-7 TRBV13 NA ASSLEQSSYEQY
TRBJ2-5 TRBV28 NA ASSLSPRTRKETQY
TRBJ1-2 TRBV6-1 NA ASSEDRQNYGYT
TRBJ2-2 TRBV28 NA ASSLVLLRAGDTGELF
TRBJ2-7 TRBV25-1 few ATNHPAGLADEQY
TRBJ2-1 TRBV6-1 once ASSEAEGTSGGSQF
TRBJ1-5 TRBV6-1 NA ASNYGNQPQH